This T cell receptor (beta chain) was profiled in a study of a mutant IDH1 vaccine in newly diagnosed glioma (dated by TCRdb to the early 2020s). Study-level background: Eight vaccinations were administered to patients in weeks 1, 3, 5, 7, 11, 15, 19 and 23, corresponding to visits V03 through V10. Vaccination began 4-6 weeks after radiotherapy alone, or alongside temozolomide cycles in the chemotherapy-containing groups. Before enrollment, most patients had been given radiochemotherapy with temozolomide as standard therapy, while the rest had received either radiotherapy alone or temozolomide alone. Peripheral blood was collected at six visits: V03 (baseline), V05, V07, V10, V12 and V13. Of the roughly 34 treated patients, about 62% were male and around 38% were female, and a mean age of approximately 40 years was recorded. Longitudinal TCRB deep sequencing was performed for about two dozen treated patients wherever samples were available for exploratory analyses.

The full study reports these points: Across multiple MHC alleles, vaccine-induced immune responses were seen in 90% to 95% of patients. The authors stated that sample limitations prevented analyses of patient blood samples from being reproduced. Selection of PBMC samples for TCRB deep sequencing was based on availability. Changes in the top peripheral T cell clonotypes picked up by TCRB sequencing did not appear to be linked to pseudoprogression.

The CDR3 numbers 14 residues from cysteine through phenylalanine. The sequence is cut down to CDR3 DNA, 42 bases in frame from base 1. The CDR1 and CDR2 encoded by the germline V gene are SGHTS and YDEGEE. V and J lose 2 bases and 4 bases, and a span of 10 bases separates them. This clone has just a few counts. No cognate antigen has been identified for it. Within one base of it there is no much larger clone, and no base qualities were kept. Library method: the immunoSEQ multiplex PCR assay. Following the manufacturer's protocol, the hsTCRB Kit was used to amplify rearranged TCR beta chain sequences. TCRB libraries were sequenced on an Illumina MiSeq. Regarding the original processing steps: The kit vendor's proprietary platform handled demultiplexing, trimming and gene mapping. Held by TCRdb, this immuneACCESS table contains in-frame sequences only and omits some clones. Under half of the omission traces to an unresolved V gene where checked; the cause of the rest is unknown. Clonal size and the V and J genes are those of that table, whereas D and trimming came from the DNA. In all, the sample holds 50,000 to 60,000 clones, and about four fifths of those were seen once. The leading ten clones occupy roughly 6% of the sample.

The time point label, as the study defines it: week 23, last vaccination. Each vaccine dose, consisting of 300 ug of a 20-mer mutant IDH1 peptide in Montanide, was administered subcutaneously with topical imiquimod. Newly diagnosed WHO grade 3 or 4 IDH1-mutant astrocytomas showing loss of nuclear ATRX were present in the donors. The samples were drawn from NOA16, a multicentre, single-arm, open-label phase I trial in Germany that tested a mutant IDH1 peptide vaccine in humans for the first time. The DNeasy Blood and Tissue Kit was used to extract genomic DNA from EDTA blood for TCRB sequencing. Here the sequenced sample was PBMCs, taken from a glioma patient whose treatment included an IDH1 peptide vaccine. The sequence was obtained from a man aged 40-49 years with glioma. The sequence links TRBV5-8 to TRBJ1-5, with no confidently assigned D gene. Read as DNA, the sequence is TGTGCCAGCAGCTTATTCTCTGGGAATCAGCCCCAGCATTTT. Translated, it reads CASSLFSGNQPQHF.